The clone carrying this T cell receptor (beta chain) came up once. Its specificity is not known. TCRdb's copy holds only in-frame clones and misses some; the assay was immunoSEQ multiplex PCR. Altogether more than 300,000 clones are present, about 89% being singletons, with the ten largest covering around 4.5%. The data are from a study of Ad26.COV2.S vaccination and SARS-CoV-2 variants. Points from the study as a whole: Vaccinees and placebo recipients showed similar non-spike TCR breadth. Responses of spike-specific T cells (both CD8+ and CD4+) reportedly showed substantial breadth after vaccination.

Treatment specified: some 20 received Ad26.COV2.S at low or high dose, single or two shots; about 5 received placebo; per-sample allocation not given. Sample collection was performed on day 63 after the first vaccine or placebo injection. The study used a vaccine consisting of an Ad26 vector that expressed Wuhan-strain SARS-CoV-2 spike. Deletions cut 3 bases from V and 4 bases from J, with 9 bases between. The CDR3 totals 13 residues. Germline lookup yields CDR1 MDHEN and CDR2 SYDVKM. The clonotype comes from a person between 18 and 59 years old who received the Ad26.COV2.S COVID-19 vaccine or a placebo. This chain uses TRBV28 with TRBJ1-2, with D perhaps matching TRBD1 (5 bases). The starting material was peripheral blood, obtained in a trial of Ad26.COV2.S vaccine versus placebo. The CDR3 region has the DNA TGTGCCAGCAGTTTCGGGGCCCTCTATGGCTACACCTTC. Translated, it gives CASSFGALYGYTF.